One sample yielded the 32 T cell receptor beta chains listed below, sequenced in a study of identifying expanded T cells in peripheral blood. Clones were read by immunoSEQ multiplex PCR, and TCRdb kept only the in-frame ones, dropping some. The sample includes roughly 100,000 clones, around 88% of them seen just once. Sequencing input: blood. The receptor set was obtained from a person between 18 and 75 years old in good health.

The rearrangement joins TRBV7-8 to TRBJ2-3; D might be TRBD2 (5 bases). V was clipped by 6 bases and J by 0 bases, with 10 bases between them. The CDR3 runs 14 residues. Per the germline V gene, CDR1 is SGHVS and CDR2 is FQNEAQ. The CDR3 sequence is CASRRRGSTDTQYF. The CDR3 DNA follows: TGTGCCAGCAGGAGGCGCGGGAGCACAGATACGCAGTATTTT.

The chain joins TRBV7-2 to TRBJ2-1, with TRBD2 as a possible D gene (5 bases). V shed 5 bases and J shed 8 bases, with 10 bases lying between them. CDR3 length: 12 residues. Germline V lookup: CDR1 SGHTA, CDR2 FQGNSA. For the CDR3, the DNA is TGTGCCAGCAGCCCTAGCAATCATGAGCAGTTCTTC. This encodes CASSPSNHEQFF. Full variable domain (missing parts from reference TRBV7-2 and TRBJ2-1): GAGVSQSPSNKVTEKGKDVELRCDPISGHTALYWYRQSLGQGLEFLIYFQGNSAPDKSGLPSDRFSAERTGGSVSTLTIQRTQQEDSAVYLCASSPSNHEQFFGPGTRLTVL.

This clone was counted only a few times. J is TRBJ1-2 and V is TRBV6-6; D possibly corresponds to TRBD1 (6 bases). The CDR3 length is 16 residues. CDR1 MNHNY and CDR2 SVGAGI come from the germline V gene (reference sequence). Trimming removed 2 bases from V and 2 bases from J, with 15 bases in between. The DNA for the CDR3 is TGTGCCAGCAGTTACAACAGGGACATCGGCAACTATGGCTACACCTTC. It encodes CASSYNRDIGNYGYTF.

This clone was detected a few times. V and J are TRBV10-3 and TRBJ1-4, with D maybe TRBD1 (5 bases). Germline V gives CDR1 ENHRY, CDR2 SYGVKD. Trimming took 2 bases from V and 3 from J, leaving 7 bases between them. This CDR3 contains 14 residues. This CDR3 reads CAISEGGANEKLFF. CDR3 nucleotide sequence: TGTGCCATCAGTGAGGGGGGAGCTAATGAAAAACTGTTTTTT.

V usage is TRBV5-4 and J usage is TRBJ2-1, with TRBD2 identical over 11 bases. V gave up 4 bases and J gave up 8 bases; unmatched junction bases: 5. CDR1 and CDR2 (germline): SGHNT, YYREEE (reference sequence). The CDR3 extends over 14 amino acids. The CDR3 loop reads CASSAYSGGDEQFF. CDR3 sequence (DNA): TGTGCCAGCAGCGCCTATAGCGGGGGGGATGAGCAGTTCTTC. Drawing the rest from reference TRBV5-4 and TRBJ2-1, the complete variable domain is ETGVTQSPTHLIKTRGQQVTLRCSSQSGHNTVSWYQQALGQGPQFIFQYYREEENGRGNFPPRFSGLQFPNYSSELNVNALELDDSALYLCASSAYSGGDEQFFGPGTRLTVL.

V is TRBV30 and J is TRBJ1-4; perhaps TRBD1 as D (6 bases). CDR1 is GTSNPN, CDR2 SVGIG, per germline (reference sequence). The length of the CDR3 is 18 residues. V lost 2 bases and J lost 0, with 19 bases in between. CDR3 bases: TGTGCCTGGAGTCCCCCTTGGACAGCTCCAGCAACTAATGAAAAACTGTTTTTT. This codes for CAWSPPWTAPATNEKLFF.

This rearrangement joins TRBV7-9 to TRBJ1-2, with D possibly matching TRBD1 (5 bases). The germline CDR1 and CDR2 sequences are SEHNR and FQNEAQ (reference sequence). Trimming removed 3 bases from V and 4 bases from J, with 15 bases in between. This CDR3 has 15 residues. The CDR3 is CASSFQGPLGYGYTF. The CDR3 nucleotides read TGTGCCAGCAGCTTCCAGGGCCCCCTGGGCTATGGCTACACCTTC.

V and J are TRBV30 and TRBJ2-1, with 9 bases fitting TRBD1. The ends lost 8 bases at V and 7 bases at J; junction bases unmatched: 6. From germline, CDR1 is GTSNPN and CDR2 SVGIG (reference sequence). The CDR3 runs to 12 residues. The CDR3 loop is CARGQGLNEQFF. As DNA, the CDR3 is TGTGCCAGAGGACAGGGGTTGAATGAGCAGTTCTTC.

J is TRBJ1-3 and V is TRBV28; 9 bases align to TRBD1. The CDR3 sequence is 15 residues long. Germline loops: CDR1 MDHEN, CDR2 SYDVKM. Trimming took 3 bases from V and 4 from J; bases not matched to a gene: 4. CDR3 residues: CASSFRDRAGNTIYF. CDR3 DNA: TGTGCCAGCAGTTTCCGGGACAGGGCCGGAAACACCATATATTTT.

Details on this clone: Other DNA sequences in this sample translate to the same CDR3. V usage is TRBV28 and J usage is TRBJ1-1, with D maybe TRBD1 (5 bases). V gave up 2 bases and J gave up 5 bases, with 9 bases separating them. The germline CDR1 and CDR2 sequences are MDHEN and SYDVKM. The length of the CDR3 is 13 residues. The CDR3 DNA sequence: TGTGCCAGCAGTTTACCGGGGGGAACTGAAGCTTTCTTT. Protein sequence: CASSLPGGTEAFF.

The chain is built from TRBV7-9 and TRBJ2-2; D is perhaps TRBD1 (5 bases). V was pared by 5 bases and J by 6 bases, with 10 bases between. This CDR3 comprises 13 residues. The germline V gene has CDR1 SEHNR and CDR2 FQNEAQ (reference sequence). The CDR3 sequence: CASSPLTAGELFF. CDR3 nucleotides: TGTGCCAGCAGCCCACTGACAGCCGGGGAGCTGTTTTTT.

V and J are TRBV28 and TRBJ1-2; D is perhaps TRBD1 (5 bases). CDR3 length: 13 residues. Germline V gives CDR1 MDHEN, CDR2 SYDVKM. V dropped 3 bases and J dropped 6 bases, with 11 bases sitting between them. The CDR3 DNA reads as TGTGCCAGCAGTTTCTCAGGGCTTCATGGCTACACCTTC. Translated, it gives CASSFSGLHGYTF.

J is TRBJ1-1 and V is TRBV27, with TRBD1 matching 7 bases. Germline CDR1 reads MNHEY; CDR2 reads SMNVEV (reference sequence). This CDR3 has 19 residues. After removal of 0 bases from V and 3 bases from J, the junction contained 16 bases not matched to a gene. The CDR3 is CASSLSRDSHLSSHTEAFF. As DNA, the CDR3 is TGTGCCAGCAGTTTATCCAGGGACAGTCACTTAAGCTCTCACACTGAAGCTTTCTTT.

V usage is TRBV7-9 and J usage is TRBJ1-5; D is unclear. Germline CDR1 SEHNR, CDR2 FQNEAQ (reference sequence). The CDR3 covers 13 residues. V was pared by 2 bases and J by 2 bases, with 4 bases between. The CDR3 DNA is TGTGCCAGCAGCTTACAGGGCAATCAGCCCCAGCATTTT. It translates to CASSLQGNQPQHF.

This chain joins TRBV28 and TRBJ2-1; 8 bases align to TRBD2. With V trimmed by 4 bases and J by 7 bases, 9 bases remained unmatched. This CDR3 has 15 amino acids. Germline V gene sequence: CDR1 MDHEN, CDR2 SYDVKM. CDR3 residues: CASSSGAGAGNEQFF. In DNA, the CDR3 is TGTGCCAGCAGTTCCGGAGCGGGGGCGGGGAATGAGCAGTTCTTC.

The V and J genes are TRBV5-1 and TRBJ2-5, with D maybe TRBD2 (6 bases). CDR1 is SGHRS, CDR2 YFSETQ, per germline. Trimming removed 6 bases at V and 2 bases at J, with 17 bases between. The CDR3 has 15 amino acids. The CDR3 here is CASTIGGTIQETQYF. The CDR3 region has the DNA TGCGCCAGCACCATTGGCGGGACCATACAAGAGACCCAGTACTTC. The full variable domain, rest sourced from reference TRBV5-1 and TRBJ2-5, is KAGVTQTPRYLIKTRGQQVTLSCSPISGHRSVSWYQQTPGQGLQFLFEYFSETQRNKGNFPGRFSGRQFSNSRSEMNVSTLELGDSALYLCASTIGGTIQETQYFGPGTRLLVL.

The genes are TRBV5-1 and TRBJ2-1; 9 bases agree with TRBD1. Germline lookup yields CDR1 SGHRS and CDR2 YFSETQ. J gave up 7 bases and V 0 bases, and 8 bases lay outside the gene matches. The CDR3 consists of 16 residues. The CDR3 nucleotides read TGCGCCAGCAGCTTGGTAACGGGACAGGGTGGGAATGAGCAGTTCTTC. Its protein product is CASSLVTGQGGNEQFF.

Details on this clone: The same CDR3 can be traced to other DNA sequences in this sample. This sequence joins TRBV10-3 and TRBJ1-2; D remains ambiguous. The germline gives CDR1 ENHRY, CDR2 SYGVKD. Trimming removed 0 bases from V and 5 bases from J, with 4 bases in between. The CDR3 spans 12 residues. CDR3 coding DNA: TGTGCCATCAGTGAGTCGGGTTATGGCTACACCTTC. This gives the protein CAISESGYGYTF.

This chain uses TRBV2 with TRBJ2-3; D not resolved. V was clipped by 4 bases and J by 5 bases, with 10 bases between them. Germline values: CDR1 SNHLY, CDR2 FYNNEI. The CDR3 has 13 amino acids. Written as DNA, the CDR3 is TGTGCCAGCAGTGGTACTACCGGAGATACGCAGTATTTT. Translating it yields CASSGTTGDTQYF.

The chain couples TRBV7-2 to TRBJ1-2, with 11 positions matching TRBD1. Germline V gives CDR1 SGHTA, CDR2 FQGNSA. This CDR3 comprises 14 residues. The ends lost 5 bases at V and 7 bases at J; junction bases unmatched: 6. The CDR3 nucleotides read TGTGCCAGCAGCGTGGACAGGGGGCCGGGTGGCTACACCTTC. Its translation is CASSVDRGPGGYTF.

The chain recombines TRBV5-4 with TRBJ1-5; 8 bases line up with TRBD1. V was pared by 4 bases and J by 3 bases, with 3 bases of the junction left unmatched. The CDR3 length is 14 residues. The germline CDR1 and CDR2 sequences are SGHNT and YYREEE (reference sequence). CDR3 loop: CASSVDRDNQPQHF. The DNA for the CDR3 is TGTGCCAGCAGCGTGGACAGGGACAATCAGCCCCAGCATTTT.

The chain has TRBV11-1 and TRBJ2-5, with D hard to call. Germline assignment: CDR1 SGHAT and CDR2 FQDESV (reference sequence). This CDR3 has 14 residues. V lost 1 base and J 3 bases, leaving 9 bases between the germline ends. CDR3 loop: CASSLVLVEETQYF. CDR3 nucleotides: TGTGCCAGCAGCTTAGTCCTGGTCGAAGAGACCCAGTACTTC.

The chain has TRBV6-1 and TRBJ2-7; D gene ambiguous. The V end lost 5 bases, the J end lost 3 bases, and 8 bases lay between the germline ends. Germline lookup yields CDR1 MNHNS and CDR2 SASEGT. The CDR3 consists of 12 residues. The chain's CDR3 is CASSSQSYEQYF. The DNA for the CDR3 is TGTGCCAGCAGTTCACAGAGCTACGAGCAGTACTTC.

J is TRBJ1-3 and V is TRBV5-4, with TRBD1 identical over 7 bases. Germline-derived CDR1 and CDR2 are SGHNT and YYREEE (reference sequence). The CDR3 runs to 16 residues. After removal of 3 bases from V and 0 bases from J, the junction contained 6 bases not matched to a gene. The CDR3, as DNA: TGTGCCAGCAGCTCGGGACAGCTACTCTCTGGAAACACCATATATTTT. Translated, it gives CASSSGQLLSGNTIYF.

The genes are TRBV10-2 and TRBJ2-1; TRBD2 aligns across 8 bases. V dropped 6 bases and J dropped 5; count of bases not matched to a gene: 6. Looked up from germline, CDR1 is WSHSY and CDR2 is SAAADI. The CDR3 is 14 residues long. The CDR3 sequence is CASRIAGNDNEQFF. DNA of the CDR3: TGCGCCAGCAGGATAGCGGGGAATGACAATGAGCAGTTCTTC.

The V call is TRBV30, the J call TRBJ2-7, with 9 bases matching TRBD2. Trimming at V came to 4 bases and at J to 4 bases, leaving 8 bases not matched to a gene. The CDR3 loop spans 14 amino acids. Germline loops: CDR1 GTSNPN, CDR2 SVGIG (reference sequence). The CDR3 loop is CAWMDGGGAYEQYF. The CDR3 DNA reads as TGTGCCTGGATGGATGGCGGGGGGGCTTACGAGCAGTACTTC.

The rearrangement joins TRBV2 to TRBJ1-4; 9 bases are a match to TRBD1. CDR3 length: 13 amino acids. The V and J ends lost 6 bases and 4 bases, in that order; junction bases with no gene match: 0. Germline V CDR1 and CDR2: SNHLY, FYNNEI. CDR3 amino acids: CASRDRGNEKLFF. CDR3 coding DNA: TGTGCCAGCAGGGACAGGGGTAATGAAAAACTGTTTTTT.

The rearrangement uses TRBV4-3 and TRBJ2-7, with 12 positions matching TRBD2. CDR1 and CDR2 from the germline V gene are LGHNA and YSLEER. Germline trimming cut 0 bases from V and 3 bases from J; bases unmatched to any gene: 0. This CDR3 contains 15 residues. CDR3 loop: CASSQETSGGYEQYF. The CDR3 DNA sequence: TGCGCCAGCAGCCAAGAGACTAGCGGGGGCTACGAGCAGTACTTC.

This clone has a handful of counts. The chain has TRBV9 and TRBJ1-3, with 7 bases fitting TRBD1. This CDR3 contains 13 residues. Unmatched junction bases numbered 0, after V lost 4 bases and J lost 2 bases. Germline CDR1 reads SGDLS; CDR2 reads YYNGEE. For the CDR3, the DNA is TGTGCCAGCAGCACAGGGGCTGGAAACACCATATATTTT. This translates into CASSTGAGNTIYF. Full variable domain (outside the CDR3, taken from reference TRBV9 and TRBJ1-3): DSGVTQTPKHLITATGQRVTLRCSPRSGDLSVYWYQQSLDQGLQFLIQYYNGEERAKGNILERFSAQQFPDLHSELNLSSLELGDSALYFCASSTGAGNTIYFGEGSWLTVV.

This chain links TRBV21-1 with TRBJ1-1. TRBV21-1 is labeled a pseudogene. The CDR3 runs to 16 residues. As DNA, the CDR3 is TGTGCCAGCAGCAAAGGAACGGGACGGGGAAACACTGAAGCTTTCTTT. Translated, it gives CASSKGTGRGNTEAFF.

This clone was counted once. The chain has TRBV10-1 and TRBJ2-2, with TRBD2 as a possible D gene (6 bases). The CDR3 spans 15 residues. Germline V lookup: CDR1 WNHNN, CDR2 SYGVQD (reference sequence). With 0 bases removed from V and 5 bases from J, the gap between germline ends came to 10 bases. The CDR3 bases are TGCGCCAGCAGTGAGTCGGGGGGATCGACCGGGGAGCTGTTTTTT. Protein: CASSESGGSTGELFF.

This chain uses TRBV9 with TRBJ2-1; TRBD2 agrees at 10 bases. J was trimmed by 4 bases and V by 6 bases; bases with no gene match: 7. Germline CDR1 and CDR2: SGDLS and YYNGEE. The CDR3 consists of 15 residues. The CDR3 sequence is CASTEAGGLYNEQFF. The CDR3 DNA sequence: TGTGCCAGCACCGAAGCGGGGGGGCTATACAATGAGCAGTTCTTC.